Given below is one T cell receptor beta chain in context. Its matching antigen is unknown. These data originate in a study of shared clonotypes between healthy human individuals. Overall study context: Researchers drew samples from a couple of women and three men aged 18 to 49.

In the authors' methods: Junction-only immunoSEQ data arrived without quality scores, meaning filtering differed. Clones were read by immunoSEQ multiplex PCR, and TCRdb kept only the in-frame ones, dropping some. V and J calls and clone size follow that table, whereas D and trimming were derived from the DNA. In the table there are nearly 1,000,000 clones, approximately 76% of which are singletons. The CDR3 loop spans 17 amino acids. V dropped 3 bases and J dropped 2; count of bases not matched to a gene: 8. Germline CDR1 reads SGHRS; CDR2 reads YFSETQ. Findings of the study overall: Clonotypes which were not shared had lower generation probabilities than clonotypes that all four donors shared. Naive subsets tended to show greater estimated richness than memory subsets.

The sequence was obtained from a man between 18 and 35 years old in good health. The sequencing sample was made of memory CD4+ T cells sorted from blood. As for subset: CD45RA-negative fraction. V gene TRBV5-1 combines with J gene TRBJ2-1, with 10 bases fitting TRBD2. The CDR3 region has the DNA TGCGCCAGCAGCTCAACGGGGAGCGGGAGGGCCTACAATGAGCAGTTCTTC. Translation: CASSSTGSGRAYNEQFF.